This T cell receptor beta chain was profiled in a study of blood T cell repertoires in COVID-19. Germline CDR1 is SGHVS and CDR2 is FQNEAQ. The CDR3 spans 16 residues. V shed 1 base and J shed 6 bases, with 16 bases lying between them. Assay: immunoSEQ multiplex PCR; the TCRdb copy retains only in-frame clones and omits some. The table has about 25,000 clones, around 80% seen once. The sequenced sample consisted of peripheral blood. The rearrangement links TRBV7-8 to TRBJ2-1; D is possibly TRBD2 (5 bases). The TCR comes from a woman of 80 years or more with acute or convalescent COVID-19. Here the CDR3 DNA reads TGTGCCAGCAGCTTAGTGAGGGTTCGAAGGAGCAATGAGCAGTTCTTC. Translated, it gives CASSLVRVRRSNEQFF.